This paragraph covers one T cell receptor beta chain sequence. Antigen: not known. These data belong to a study of Ad26.COV2.S vaccination and SARS-CoV-2 variants. Study results and caveats: In vaccinated individuals, spike-specific CD8+ and CD4+ T cell responses reportedly displayed substantial breadth.

TCRdb's copy holds only in-frame clones and misses some; the assay was immunoSEQ multiplex PCR. This table has about 180,000 clones, around nine tenths appearing once. CDR3 length: 13 amino acids. Trimming stripped 7 bases from V and 1 base from J, with 13 bases between. The V gene's germline CDR1 is SQVTM and CDR2 ANQGSEA. The origin of this receptor is a human donor who had recovered from COVID-19. Here the sequenced sample was peripheral blood, taken after recovery from COVID-19. V is TRBV29-1 and J is TRBJ1-1; no reliable D call. CDR3 bases: TGCAGCGCGACCGGGAATTGGAACACTGAAGCTTTCTTT. The encoded protein is CSATGNWNTEAFF. Full variable domain (rest looked up from reference TRBV29-1 and TRBJ1-1): SAVISQKPSRDICQRGTSLTIQCQVDSQVTMMFWYRQQPGQSLTLIATANQGSEATYESGFVIDKFPISRPNLTFSTLTVSNMSPEDSSIYLCSATGNWNTEAFFGQGTRLTVV.